The sequence of this T cell receptor (beta chain) was determined in a study of blood T cell repertoires in COVID-19. Whole-study context: Nucleic acid was either cDNA or gDNA, and it came from T cells, B-cell-depleted T cells, or PBMCs.

Libraries were prepared by immunoSEQ multiplex PCR; TCRdb keeps only in-frame clonotypes and omits some of them. This table holds approximately 480,000 clones, around 90% found once. Germline V gene lookup returns CDR1 SNHLY and CDR2 FYNNEI. V lost 6 bases, J lost 4 bases, and 15 bases lay in between. The CDR3 sequence is 14 residues long. Adults between about 18 and 95 years of age took part from 20 to 25 US areas. Cohorts were determined from participant-reported clinical history. The source is a woman aged 18-29 years who had recovered from COVID-19. This sequence joins TRBV2 and TRBJ1-2; tentatively, D is TRBD1 (5 bases). Sequencing input: PBMCs or T cells enriched from blood (not recorded which). CDR3 sequence: CASSPGTPTYGYTF. Here the CDR3 DNA reads TGTGCCAGCAGCCCCGGGACTCCTACCTATGGCTACACCTTC. The full variable domain, rest sourced from reference TRBV2 and TRBJ1-2, is EPEVTQTPSHQVTQMGQEVILRCVPISNHLYFYWYRQILGQKVEFLVSFYNNEISEKSEIFDDQFSVERPDGSNFTLKIRSTKLEDSAMYFCASSPGTPTYGYTFGSGTRLTVV.